This T cell receptor (beta chain) was documented in a study of memory CD4+ T cells and cytomegalovirus serostatus. The sort gate was single viable CD3+CD4+CD8-CD45RO+ cells for memory CD4+ T cells. Serum IgG to CMV pp150, pp28, p38 and p52 defined serostatus. After thawing, CD4+ T cells were positively selected. Germline V gene data show CDR1 as SGHRS and CDR2 as YFSETQ. The CDR3 extends over 13 amino acids. Trimming removed 4 bases from V and 0 bases from J, with 8 bases in between. Study-level results: CD4+ memory repertoires contained about 40% of the 164 reported CMV TCRbeta sequences. The CMV-associated TCR signature appears largely within the CD4+ memory repertoire.

Concerning this clone itself: Its antigen is unknown. This specimen includes other DNA sequences encoding the same CDR3.

Data came from immunoSEQ multiplex PCR; TCRdb stores just in-frame clones and leaves some out. The sample holds 50,000 or so clones, roughly 74% seen once. J is TRBJ2-7 and V is TRBV5-1; D is unresolved. The sequence derives from an adult in good health and CMV-seropositive. Sequencing input: memory CD4+ T cells from blood. In DNA form, the CDR3 reads TGCGCCAGCAGCCCAGTCGGCTCCTACGAGCAGTACTTC. The encoded protein is CASSPVGSYEQYF.